What follows is one T cell receptor (beta chain) and its context. Its antigen is not known. The sample has other DNA sequences that encode this CDR3 too. The source of the sample is a study of shared clonotypes between healthy human individuals. Broader study findings: Owing to a small donor count, the genetic and exposure-history diversity represented was limited. Generally, naive subsets (rather than memory subsets) showed larger estimated richness.

The donors, all of them Caucasian adults, lived in Nashville, Tennessee. Sequenced by immunoSEQ multiplex PCR; TCRdb stores in-frame clones only, minus some. The sample has about 2.3 million clones; under 95% are singletons. Germline CDR1 is SGHDT and CDR2 is YYEEEE. The CDR3 consists of 15 residues. V lost 2 bases and J 1 base, leaving 10 bases between the germline ends. Sequencing input: naive CD4+ T cells from PBMCs. The sample's subset: CD45RA+ positively selected. The rearrangement joins TRBV5-6 to TRBJ1-3; D is ambiguous. The clonotype was recovered from a man between 18 and 29 years old in good health. Some clones in this sample may be carry-over from other donors' samples. CDR3 bases: TGTGCCAGCAGCTTAGTGGGAGTATCTGGAAACACCATATATTTT. Residues: CASSLVGVSGNTIYF.